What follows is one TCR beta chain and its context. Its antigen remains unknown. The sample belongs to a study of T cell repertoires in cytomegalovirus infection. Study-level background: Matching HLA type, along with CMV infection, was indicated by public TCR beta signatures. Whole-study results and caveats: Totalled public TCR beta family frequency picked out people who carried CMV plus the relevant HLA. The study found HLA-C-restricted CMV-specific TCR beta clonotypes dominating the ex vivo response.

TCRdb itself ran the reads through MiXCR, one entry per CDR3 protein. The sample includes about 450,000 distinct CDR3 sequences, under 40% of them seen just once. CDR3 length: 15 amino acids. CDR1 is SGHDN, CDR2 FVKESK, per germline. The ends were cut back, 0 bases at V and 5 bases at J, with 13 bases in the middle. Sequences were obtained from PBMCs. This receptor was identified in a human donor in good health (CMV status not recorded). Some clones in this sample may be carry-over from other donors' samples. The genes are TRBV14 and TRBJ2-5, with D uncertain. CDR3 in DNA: TGTGCCAGCAGCCAAGACGCCTCGCGACGGGAGACCCAGTACTTC. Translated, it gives CASSQDASRRETQYF.